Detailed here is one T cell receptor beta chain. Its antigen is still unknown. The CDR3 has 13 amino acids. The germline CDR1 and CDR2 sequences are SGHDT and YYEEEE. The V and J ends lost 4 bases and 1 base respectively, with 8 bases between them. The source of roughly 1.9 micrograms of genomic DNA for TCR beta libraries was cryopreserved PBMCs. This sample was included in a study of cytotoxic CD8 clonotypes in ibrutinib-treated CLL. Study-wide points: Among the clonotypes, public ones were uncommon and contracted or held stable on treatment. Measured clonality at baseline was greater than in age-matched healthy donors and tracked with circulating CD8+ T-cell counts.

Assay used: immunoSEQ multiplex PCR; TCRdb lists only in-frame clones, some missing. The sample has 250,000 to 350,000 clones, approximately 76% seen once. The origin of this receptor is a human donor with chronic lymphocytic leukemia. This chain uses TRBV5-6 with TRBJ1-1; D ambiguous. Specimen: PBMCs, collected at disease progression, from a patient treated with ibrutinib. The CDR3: CASSTGWNTEAFF. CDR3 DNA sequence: TGTGCCAGCAGCACGGGGTGGAACACTGAAGCTTTCTTT.